Listed below are T cell receptor beta chains from one sample, sequenced in a study of T cell responses to AZD1222 COVID-19 vaccine. The data were produced by immunoSEQ multiplex PCR, yet TCRdb's version contains in-frame clones alone and is incomplete. The data hold 150,000 to 200,000 clones, with 90% to 95% observed a single time. The input for sequencing was peripheral blood, taken 28 days after the second AZD1222 dose. These receptors originate from an adult who received the AZD1222 COVID-19 vaccine. Both conserved end residues are part of each CDR3.

>TRBV19|TRBJ1-5
CASRAQTASNQPQHF
>TRBV5-1|TRBJ1-2
CASSLEVGVGGYTF
>TRBV7-9|TRBJ1-5
CASSFLTEPQHF
>TRBV28|TRBJ1-1
CASSFGASRLNTEAFF
>TRBV5-5|TRBJ1-1
CASSLGGLTNTEAFF
>TRBV14|TRBJ2-5
CASSQNMGGETQYF
>TRBV13|TRBJ2-7
CASSINTRVWQYF
>TRBV7-2|TRBJ1-5
CASSLEVRQGGQPQHF
>TRBV3-1/TRBV3-2|TRBJ2-7
CASSNSYEQYF
>TRBV5-1|TRBJ2-3
CASSLDWAGADTQYF
>TRBV3-1/TRBV3-2|TRBJ1-1
CASTQLPNTEAFF
>TRBV7-6|TRBJ2-6
CASSFQGANVLTF